The 20 T cell receptor beta chains reported below all come from one sample, sequenced in a study of T cell responses to AZD1222 COVID-19 vaccine. TCRdb keeps only in-frame clones here, not all; method: immunoSEQ multiplex PCR. The sample records approximately 80,000 clones, 80% being singletons. This specimen consisted of peripheral blood, obtained on day 0 of AZD1222 vaccination. These receptors came from an adult in good health.

CDR3 loop: CASSAGDVRYGYTF. The DNA of the CDR3 is TGTGCCAGCAGTGCAGGAGACGTACGGTATGGCTACACCTTC. The chain combines TRBV2 with TRBJ1-2; D is uncertain. The CDR3 has 14 residues. The V and J ends lost 4 bases and 5 bases respectively, with 14 bases between them. Germline loops: CDR1 SNHLY, CDR2 FYNNEI.

V and J are TRBV6-5 and TRBJ1-5; no clear D. Trimming removed 7 bases from V and 1 base from J, with 14 bases in between. The germline V gene encodes CDR1 MNHEY and CDR2 SVGAGI. This CDR3 comprises 15 residues. The CDR3 sequence: CASKVASGSNQPQHF. CDR3 DNA: TGTGCCAGCAAGGTAGCGTCTGGAAGCAATCAGCCCCAGCATTTT.

V is TRBV29-1 and J is TRBJ2-2, with a weak D call TRBD1 (5 bases). V shed 4 bases and J shed 6 bases, with 15 bases lying between them. Germline V lookup: CDR1 SQVTM, CDR2 ANQGSEA. The CDR3 spans 14 residues. The CDR3 region has the DNA TGCAGCGTTGCGGTCAGGGTGCCCCCCGGGGAGCTGTTTTTT. Protein sequence: CSVAVRVPPGELFF.

The CDR3 nucleotides read TGTGCCAGCAGCTTAGGGCGGAGGAGCCTGAACACTGAAGCTTTCTTT. Translation gives CASSLGRRSLNTEAFF. The rearrangement joins TRBV7-6 to TRBJ1-1; no clear D. The CDR3 contains 16 residues. In germline, CDR1 is SGHVS, CDR2 FNYEAQ. V lost 1 base and J 0 bases, leaving 12 bases between the germline ends.

This clone was counted once. The J gene is TRBJ1-6, the V gene TRBV7-2; possible D gene TRBD1, 6 bases. This CDR3 has 13 amino acids. V was cut by 5 bases and J by 6 bases, with 8 bases left in between. CDR1 is SGHTA, CDR2 FQGNSA, per germline. The CDR3 DNA reads as TGTGCCAGCAGCGGGACAACTAATTCACCCCTCCACTTT. This encodes CASSGTTNSPLHF.

The V call is TRBV27, the J call TRBJ2-3; D may be TRBD1 or TRBD2 (5 bases each). Per the germline V gene, CDR1 is MNHEY and CDR2 is SMNVEV (reference sequence). The V and J ends lost 5 bases and 1 base respectively, with 13 bases between them. This CDR3 is 15 amino acids long. CDR3 nucleotides: TGTGCCAGCAGTCCCGGGACCCACGGCACAGATACGCAGTATTTT. Translated, it gives CASSPGTHGTDTQYF.

The V call is TRBV10-3, the J call TRBJ2-7, with 9 positions matching TRBD2. Germline loops: CDR1 ENHRY, CDR2 SYGVKD. Trimming cost V 2 bases and J 3 bases; bases outside gene matches: 5. The CDR3 sequence is 15 residues long. The CDR3 sequence is CAISESLAGHYEQYF. CDR3 sequence (DNA): TGTGCCATCAGTGAGAGTCTAGCGGGACACTACGAGCAGTACTTC.

V usage is TRBV15 and J usage is TRBJ2-2; no definite D call. V shed 3 bases and J shed 4 bases, with 3 bases lying between them. This CDR3 region has 12 residues. CDR1 is LNHNV, CDR2 YYDKDF, per germline (reference sequence). The CDR3 nucleotides read TGTGCCACCAGCAGGGTCACCGGGGAGCTGTTTTTT. This translates into CATSRVTGELFF.

The genes are TRBV4-2 and TRBJ2-1; the D gene could be TRBD1 or TRBD2 (5 bases each). Germline V gene lookup returns CDR1 LGHNA and CDR2 YNFKEQ. This CDR3 region has 15 residues. Trimming took 1 base from V and 8 from J, leaving 15 bases between them. In nucleotides, the CDR3 is TGTGCCAGCAGCCAAGGGCCAGGGATCGGGGATGAGCAGTTCTTC. Translated, it gives CASSQGPGIGDEQFF.

The rearrangement uses TRBV15 and TRBJ1-1; possibly TRBD1 for D (5 bases). Looked up from germline, CDR1 is LNHNV and CDR2 is YYDKDF (reference sequence). The CDR3 totals 14 residues. Trimming stripped 0 bases from V and 3 bases from J, with 8 bases between. The CDR3 region has the DNA TGTGCCACCAGCAGAGATCCAGGGTACACTGAAGCTTTCTTT. Its translation: CATSRDPGYTEAFF.

J is TRBJ1-4 and V is TRBV2, with D uncertain. Germline values: CDR1 SNHLY, CDR2 FYNNEI. V was trimmed by 0 bases and J by 12 bases, leaving 5 bases between them. This CDR3 is 11 amino acids long. CDR3 bases: TGTGCCAGCAGTGAAGCTGTCCAACTGTTTTTT. Protein: CASSEAVQLFF.

The V gene is TRBV6-5, the J gene TRBJ2-2, with D tentatively TRBD2 (9 bases). With 5 bases removed from V and 4 bases from J, the gap between germline ends came to 14 bases. Looked up from germline, CDR1 is MNHEY and CDR2 is SVGAGI. This CDR3 contains 15 residues. The CDR3 is CASSSGGTGTGELFF. The CDR3 DNA reads as TGTGCCAGCAGTAGCGGGGGGACAGGCACCGGGGAGCTGTTTTTT.

The chain is built from TRBV5-1 and TRBJ2-1; 11 bases line up with TRBD2. CDR3 size: 14 residues. Unmatched junction bases numbered 7, after V lost 7 bases and J lost 7 bases. Germline values: CDR1 SGHRS, CDR2 YFSETQ. This CDR3 is CASETSGSGNEQFF. The DNA for the CDR3 is TGCGCCAGCGAAACTAGCGGGAGCGGTAATGAGCAGTTCTTC.

This clone appeared a single time. The chain employs TRBV9 and TRBJ2-1; no definite D call. Germline V gene lookup returns CDR1 SGDLS and CDR2 YYNGEE. This CDR3 is built from 13 residues. Between the trimmed V and J ends, which lost 5 bases and 0 bases, there was a span of 6 bases. DNA for the CDR3: TGTGCCAGCAGTCAAGACTCCTACAATGAGCAGTTCTTC. It encodes CASSQDSYNEQFF.

V and J are TRBV5-4 and TRBJ2-3; D perhaps matches TRBD1 (5 bases). Trimming pared 0 bases from V and 0 bases from J, leaving 8 bases between. Germline assignment: CDR1 SGHNT and CDR2 YYREEE (reference sequence). The CDR3 is 15 residues long. The CDR3 DNA follows: TGTGCCAGCAGCTTGGCGTCAGGGAGCACAGATACGCAGTATTTT. Its translation: CASSLASGSTDTQYF. Together with reference TRBV5-4 and TRBJ2-3, the CDR3 gives the full variable domain: ETGVTQSPTHLIKTRGQQVTLRCSSQSGHNTVSWYQQALGQGPQFIFQYYREEENGRGNFPPRFSGLQFPNYSSELNVNALELDDSALYLCASSLASGSTDTQYFGPGTRLTVL.

The rearrangement joins TRBV10-3 to TRBJ2-1; the match to TRBD2 covers 9 bases. The CDR3 sequence is 14 residues long. V lost 5 bases and J lost 8; bases outside the gene matches: 7. CDR1 is ENHRY, CDR2 SYGVKD, per germline. The CDR3 DNA reads TGTGCCATCAGTCGGGCGGGAGGGCCCGATGAGCAGTTCTTC. As protein: CAISRAGGPDEQFF.

The chain has TRBV30 and TRBJ1-1; 7 bases agree with TRBD1. CDR1 and CDR2 (germline): GTSNPN, SVGIG (reference sequence). CDR3 length: 13 residues. V dropped 5 bases and J dropped 1; count of bases not matched to a gene: 4. The CDR3 loop is CAWSQGSNTEAFF. The CDR3 region has the DNA TGTGCCTGGTCACAGGGGTCGAACACTGAAGCTTTCTTT.

The rearrangement links TRBV9 to TRBJ2-7; tentatively, D is TRBD2 (6 bases). CDR1 is SGDLS and CDR2 is YYNGEE in the germline V gene. Trimming took 4 bases from V and 2 from J, leaving 19 bases between them. This CDR3 is built from 16 residues. In DNA, the CDR3 is TGTGCCAGCAGCCCCCAGACTAGAACTCATCCCTACGAGCAGTACTTC. Protein sequence: CASSPQTRTHPYEQYF.

The genes are TRBV16 and TRBJ2-3; either TRBD1 or TRBD2 may fit D (5 bases each). The CDR3 sequence is 13 residues long. V lost 2 bases and J 6 bases, leaving 9 bases between the germline ends. CDR1 is KGHSY, CDR2 FQNENV, per germline. The CDR3 reads CASSQQGGDTQYF. The CDR3 coding sequence is TGTGCCAGCAGCCAACAGGGCGGGGATACGCAGTATTTT.

The rearrangement joins TRBV4-2 to TRBJ2-2; D remains unclear. Germline V gene lookup returns CDR1 LGHNA and CDR2 YNFKEQ. The CDR3 length is 13 residues. Trimming took 1 base from V and 4 from J, leaving 4 bases between them. CDR3 sequence (DNA): TGTGCCAGCAGCCAAGGGCTCACCGGGGAGCTGTTTTTT. Its protein product is CASSQGLTGELFF.